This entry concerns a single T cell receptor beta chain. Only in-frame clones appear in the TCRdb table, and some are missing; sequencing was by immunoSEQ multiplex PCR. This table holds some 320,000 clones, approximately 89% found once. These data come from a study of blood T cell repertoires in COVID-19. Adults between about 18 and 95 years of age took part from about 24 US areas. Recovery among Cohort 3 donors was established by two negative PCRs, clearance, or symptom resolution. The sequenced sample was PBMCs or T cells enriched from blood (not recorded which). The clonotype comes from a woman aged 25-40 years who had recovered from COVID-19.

The CDR3 sequence is CASSGLAKTGSGNYGYTF. The CDR3 DNA is TGTGCCAGCAGTGGACTCGCGAAAACGGGGAGCGGGAACTATGGCTACACCTTC. J is TRBJ1-2 and V is TRBV2; D not resolved. V lost 4 bases and J lost 2, with 23 bases in between. CDR1 SNHLY and CDR2 FYNNEI come from the germline V gene. The CDR3 spans 18 residues. The complete variable domain, with remaining parts taken from reference TRBV2 and TRBJ1-2, reads EPEVTQTPSHQVTQMGQEVILRCVPISNHLYFYWYRQILGQKVEFLVSFYNNEISEKSEIFDDQFSVERPDGSNFTLKIRSTKLEDSAMYFCASSGLAKTGSGNYGYTFGSGTRLTVV.